A single sample gave rise to the 8 T cell receptor beta chains below, sequenced in a study of blood T cell repertoires in COVID-19. Sequencing was performed with immunoSEQ multiplex PCR; in TCRdb, only in-frame clones are kept and a portion is missing. In the table there are about 240,000 clones, 87% of which are singletons. Specimen: peripheral blood. The receptors were gathered from a man aged 55 to 69 who had recovered from COVID-19.

The V call is TRBV6-5, the J call TRBJ2-3; 8 bases agree with TRBD1. The CDR3 consists of 14 residues. Germline values: CDR1 MNHEY, CDR2 SVGAGI. V lost 9 bases to trimming and J lost 5 bases; unmatched junction nucleotides: 10. CDR3 residues: CASSLRGRRDTQYF. Written as DNA, the CDR3 is TGTGCCAGTTCCCTCAGGGGGCGGCGAGATACGCAGTATTTT.

The rearrangement joins TRBV12-5 to TRBJ2-6; D is ambiguous. The germline gives CDR1 LGHNT, CDR2 FRNRAP. Trimming removed 3 bases at V and 7 bases at J, with 10 bases between. CDR3 length: 14 amino acids. The chain's CDR3 is CASGFMSGANVLTF. For the CDR3, the DNA is TGTGCTAGTGGTTTCATGTCCGGTGCCAACGTCCTGACTTTC.

This chain links TRBV4-2 with TRBJ1-3, with TRBD1 identical over 8 bases. The junction had 8 bases not matched to a gene; V was cut back by 2 bases and J by 8 bases. Germline lookup yields CDR1 LGHNA and CDR2 YNFKEQ. The CDR3 runs to 15 residues. CDR3 nucleotides: TGTGCCAGCAGCCAAAGGGCAGGGGGCAGTGACACCATATATTTT. Translation: CASSQRAGGSDTIYF.

The chain recombines TRBV5-1 with TRBJ2-7; 8 bases align to TRBD1. Germline values: CDR1 SGHRS, CDR2 YFSETQ. J lost 0 bases, V lost 3 bases, and 5 bases had no gene match. The CDR3 runs to 15 residues. The CDR3 here is CASSSRTGLSYEQYF. The CDR3 nucleotides are TGCGCCAGCAGCTCCAGGACAGGGCTCTCCTACGAGCAGTACTTC. The full variable domain, its missing parts supplied by reference TRBV5-1 and TRBJ2-7, is KAGVTQTPRYLIKTRGQQVTLSCSPISGHRSVSWYQQTPGQGLQFLFEYFSETQRNKGNFPGRFSGRQFSNSRSEMNVSTLELGDSALYLCASSSRTGLSYEQYFGPGTRLTVT.

This chain uses TRBV1 with TRBJ2-1; TRBD2, the table's D call, lacks a check against the DNA. TRBV1 corresponds to a pseudogene. The CDR3 has 16 amino acids. Here the CDR3 reads CTSSQIFRGGWNEQFF. CDR3 sequence (DNA): TGCACCAGCAGCCAAATTTTCCGGGGGGGTTGGAATGAGCAGTTCTTC.

This chain joins TRBV30 and TRBJ1-2; D not certain. Deletions cut 0 bases from V and 4 bases from J, with 18 bases between. The CDR3 runs to 16 residues. Per germline, CDR1 GTSNPN and CDR2 SVGIG (reference sequence). The CDR3 sequence is CAWSVPKGSTTYGYTF. The CDR3 nucleotides are TGTGCCTGGAGTGTACCGAAGGGCTCGACTACCTATGGCTACACCTTC.

CDR3: CASSYLRDRERGYTF. The CDR3 DNA reads as TGTGCCAGCAGTTACCTCCGGGACAGGGAACGGGGCTACACCTTC. V is TRBV6-6 and J is TRBJ1-2, with 9 bases matching TRBD1. The V gene's germline CDR1 is MNHNY and CDR2 SVGAGI (reference sequence). J was trimmed by 8 bases and V by 2 bases; bases with no gene match: 9. This CDR3 has 15 residues.

The chain couples TRBV5-1 to TRBJ2-5; D is possibly TRBD1 (5 bases). The CDR3 contains 17 residues. Trimming removed 1 base at V and 5 bases at J, with 21 bases between. Per germline, CDR1 SGHRS and CDR2 YFSETQ. This chain's CDR3 is CASSLRPGSPLGETQYF. The CDR3 DNA is TGCGCCAGCAGCTTGAGGCCAGGGTCCCCTCTAGGCGAGACCCAGTACTTC.